This record concerns one TCR beta chain sequence. The CDR3 has 16 residues. J was trimmed by 0 bases and V by 1 base; bases with no gene match: 5. The germline gives CDR1 LGHNA, CDR2 YSLEER. This record belongs to a study of blood T cell repertoires in COVID-19. Study summary: Some COVID-19 samples were acute and others convalescent; all came from the United States, Italy and Spain. PBMCs, B-cell-depleted T cells, or T cells were the source of the cDNA or gDNA that made up the material.

In the original workflow: Reference gene primer amplification yielded estimated nucleated cell counts. TCRdb's copy holds only in-frame clones and misses some; the assay was immunoSEQ multiplex PCR. Clonal size and the V and J genes are those of that table, whereas D and trimming came from the DNA. The sample contains approximately 160,000 clones, approximately 88% of which appear only once. The clonotype was recovered from a woman aged 60-70 years with acute or convalescent COVID-19. The sequenced sample consisted of peripheral blood. This sequence joins TRBV4-3 and TRBJ1-2; 7 bases match TRBD1. CDR3 in amino acids: CASSQADGTANYGYTF. The CDR3 DNA reads TGCGCCAGCAGCCAAGCGGATGGGACAGCTAACTATGGCTACACCTTC.